This entry lists 16 T cell receptor beta chains sequenced from one sample in a study of shared clonotypes between healthy human individuals. TCRdb keeps only in-frame clones here, not all; method: immunoSEQ multiplex PCR. The sample has hundreds of thousands of clones, roughly 78% seen once; the top ten hold 1.8%. Source material: memory CD4+ T cells sorted from blood. Subset in this sample: CD45RA-negative fraction. The receptors derive from a woman under 40 in good health.

This clone was seen only a few times. The same CDR3 is also encoded by other DNA sequences in this sample. The V gene is TRBV6-5, the J gene TRBJ2-7, with TRBD1 identical over 7 bases. V shed 4 bases and J 0 bases; nucleotides not matched to a gene: 6. The V gene's germline CDR1 is MNHEY and CDR2 SVGAGI. The CDR3 length is 15 residues. The CDR3 sequence is CASSSPGQSSYEQYF. CDR3 in DNA: TGTGCCAGCAGTTCTCCGGGACAGAGCTCCTACGAGCAGTACTTC.

The chain employs TRBV27 and TRBJ1-2; possible D gene TRBD1, 5 bases. V lost 2 bases to trimming and J lost 5 bases, with 9 bases between them. The CDR3 has 13 residues. Germline V gene data show CDR1 as MNHEY and CDR2 as SMNVEV (reference sequence). The CDR3 region has the DNA TGTGCCAGCAGTTTAACCACAGGATATGGCTACACCTTC. Translating gives CASSLTTGYGYTF.

Note on this clone: This specimen includes other DNA sequences encoding the same CDR3. The V gene is TRBV19, the J gene TRBJ1-1, with D possibly matching TRBD1 (6 bases). CDR1 is LNHDA, CDR2 SQIVND, per germline (reference sequence). Trimming cost V 2 bases and J 2 bases, with 9 bases left between them. CDR3 size: 14 residues. CDR3 DNA: TGTGCCAGTAGTATAAAGGGGGTCAACACTGAAGCTTTCTTT. Amino acids: CASSIKGVNTEAFF. Drawing the rest from reference TRBV19 and TRBJ1-1, the complete variable domain is DGGITQSPKYLFRKEGQNVTLSCEQNLNHDAMYWYRQDPGQGLRLIYYSQIVNDFQKGDIAEGYSVSREKKESFPLTVTSAQKNPTAFYLCASSIKGVNTEAFFGQGTRLTVV.

The gene calls are TRBV5-6 and TRBJ2-7; D might be TRBD1 (5 bases). The CDR3 length is 14 residues. V was cut by 0 bases and J by 7 bases, with 14 bases left in between. The germline CDR1 and CDR2 sequences are SGHDT and YYEEEE. The CDR3: CASSLVDSPSEQYF. Here the CDR3 DNA reads TGTGCCAGCAGCTTGGTCGACAGCCCTTCTGAGCAGTACTTC.

The chain combines TRBV12-5 with TRBJ1-2; 9 bases align to TRBD1. Germline CDR1 is LGHNT and CDR2 is FRNRAP. This CDR3 comprises 14 residues. Germline trimming cut 7 bases from V and 4 bases from J; bases unmatched to any gene: 7. The CDR3 DNA reads as TGTGCTAGTGCCCCGGGACAGGGAGGCTATGGCTACACCTTC. This translates into CASAPGQGGYGYTF.

This clone was counted only a few times. The chain has TRBV6-5 and TRBJ1-2, with 8 bases that match TRBD1. The CDR3 is 13 residues long. J was trimmed by 4 bases and V by 5 bases; bases with no gene match: 3. Germline V gives CDR1 MNHEY, CDR2 SVGAGI. Here the CDR3 reads CASSTGQGYGYTF. The CDR3 nucleotides are TGTGCCAGCAGTACCGGACAGGGCTATGGCTACACCTTC.

This clone appeared many times. The V call is TRBV7-8, the J call TRBJ2-1; TRBD2 aligns across 9 bases. Per germline, CDR1 SGHVS and CDR2 FQNEAQ. With V trimmed by 1 base and J by 5 bases, 3 bases remained unmatched. The CDR3 is 15 residues long. As DNA, the CDR3 is TGTGCCAGCAGCTTAGTCCTAGCGGGGCACAATGAGCAGTTCTTC. Translating it yields CASSLVLAGHNEQFF.

The J gene is TRBJ2-7, the V gene TRBV18; D may be TRBD1 or TRBD2 (5 bases each). Trimming took 3 bases from V and 7 from J, leaving 7 bases between them. The CDR3 consists of 11 residues. CDR1 is KGHSH, CDR2 LQKENI, per germline. The CDR3 nucleotides read TGTGCCAGCTCACCCAGGGAGGAGCAGTACTTC. Protein product: CASSPREEQYF.

J is TRBJ1-1 and V is TRBV19; D may be TRBD1 (5 bases). CDR3 length: 16 amino acids. Germline V CDR1 and CDR2: LNHDA, SQIVND (reference sequence). V lost 5 bases and J 3 bases, leaving 19 bases between the germline ends. This chain's CDR3 is CASSAGTQYPDTEAFF. CDR3 in DNA: TGTGCCAGTAGTGCCGGGACCCAGTACCCCGACACTGAAGCTTTCTTT.

The chain employs TRBV18 and TRBJ2-3; D ambiguous. The CDR3 is 14 amino acids. Trimming pared 6 bases from V and 2 bases from J, leaving 12 bases between. CDR1 is KGHSH and CDR2 is LQKENI in the germline V gene. CDR3 bases: TGTGCCAGCTCGCGTGGCAGTGCCACAGATACGCAGTATTTT. Protein: CASSRGSATDTQYF.

CDR3 in amino acids: CASSLYGSGGTEAFF. CDR3 DNA sequence: TGTGCCAGCAGCTTGTACGGGTCCGGGGGCACTGAAGCTTTCTTT. The J gene is TRBJ1-1, the V gene TRBV11-2, with D perhaps matching TRBD1 (5 bases). V lost 3 bases, J lost 4 bases, and 15 bases lay in between. The CDR3 extends over 15 amino acids. The germline V gene has CDR1 SGHAT and CDR2 FQNNGV.

Worth noting for this clone: This specimen includes other DNA sequences encoding the same CDR3. This CDR3 is CASSIQGNTEAFF. For the CDR3, the DNA is TGTGCCAGTAGTATCCAGGGGAACACTGAAGCTTTCTTT. V is TRBV19 and J is TRBJ1-1, with a tentative D call TRBD1 (5 bases). Germline loops: CDR1 LNHDA, CDR2 SQIVND (reference sequence). The CDR3 consists of 13 residues. Trimming took 3 bases from V and 1 from J, leaving 6 bases between them. The variable domain in full, with the rest retrieved from reference TRBV19 and TRBJ1-1, is DGGITQSPKYLFRKEGQNVTLSCEQNLNHDAMYWYRQDPGQGLRLIYYSQIVNDFQKGDIAEGYSVSREKKESFPLTVTSAQKNPTAFYLCASSIQGNTEAFFGQGTRLTVV.

The chain combines TRBV18 with TRBJ2-5, with D perhaps matching TRBD2 (5 bases). Germline lookup yields CDR1 KGHSH and CDR2 LQKENI. The CDR3 loop spans 14 amino acids. V gave up 3 bases and J gave up 1 base, with 9 bases separating them. CDR3 sequence reads: CASSPNEGQETQYF. The CDR3 region has the DNA TGTGCCAGCTCACCGAACGAGGGCCAAGAGACCCAGTACTTC.

This chain joins TRBV5-1 and TRBJ2-1; D remains ambiguous. The CDR3 spans 13 residues. Trimming pared 0 bases from V and 9 bases from J, leaving 10 bases between. The V gene's germline CDR1 is SGHRS and CDR2 YFSETQ. In DNA, the CDR3 is TGCGCCAGCAGCTTGGCCGGTCGTAGTGAGCAGTTCTTC. Amino acids: CASSLAGRSEQFF.

V is TRBV30 and J is TRBJ1-5; 8 nucleotides match TRBD1. The V gene's germline CDR1 is GTSNPN and CDR2 SVGIG (reference sequence). The length of the CDR3 is 14 residues. V shed 0 bases, J shed 6 bases, and the junction held 4 bases outside the gene matches. CDR3 residues: CAWSVTGGPQPQHF. Written as DNA, the CDR3 is TGTGCCTGGAGTGTAACAGGGGGGCCTCAGCCCCAGCATTTT.

The chain employs TRBV28 and TRBJ2-1, with no clear D. The CDR3 is 13 residues long. Germline CDR1 reads MDHEN; CDR2 reads SYDVKM. V lost 8 bases and J lost 4, with 12 bases in between. CDR3: CASLSAQYNEQFF. The CDR3 DNA follows: TGTGCCAGCCTCTCCGCACAGTACAATGAGCAGTTCTTC.